The clone carrying this T cell receptor (beta chain) has at least ten counts. Its antigen is as yet unknown. After removal of 6 bases from V and 0 bases from J, the junction contained 7 bases not matched to a gene. The germline CDR1 and CDR2 sequences are DFQATT and SNEGSKA (reference sequence). The CDR3 runs 15 residues. Arm-PCR of CDR3 regions and iRepertoire HTBI primers were used to build TCR beta libraries. TCRdb re-called the multiplex PCR reads with MiXCR, one entry per CDR3 protein. The data hold around 480,000 distinct CDR3 sequences, with about 16% observed a single time. Time point specified: newly diagnosed GD, antithyroid drugs for less than 3 months. PBMC RNA served as the TCR library source. The record originates from a study of regulatory T cells in long-lasting Graves disease. Study findings and constraints: Persistent disease preferred TRBV28, TRBJ1-2 and TRBJ2-5.

This sample was shared with a second study, whose subject was T cells in Graves' hyperthyroidism and ophthalmopathy.

The sequences come from peripheral blood mononuclear cells (PBMCs), collected at new diagnosis, from a patient treated with antithyroid drugs. This chain uses TRBV20-1 with TRBJ2-7; 11 bases fit TRBD1. This receptor was obtained from a woman in her forties or fifties with Graves disease. The CDR3 bases are TGCAGTGCCCAATCCGGGACAGGGGGCTCCTACGAGCAGTACTTC. This codes for CSAQSGTGGSYEQYF.